The clone carrying this T cell receptor beta chain was seen a single time. Per the germline V gene, CDR1 is SNHLY and CDR2 is FYNNEI. The CDR3 totals 15 residues. Trimming cost V 3 bases and J 3 bases, with 15 bases left between them. Here immunoSEQ multiplex PCR was the method, and the copy in TCRdb shows in-frame clones only, minus some. The repertoire has about 250,000 clones, under 90% of them found once; the top ten carry 15% to 17%. These data originate in a study of blood T cell repertoires in COVID-19. As for the study in general: Whether acute or convalescent, the COVID-19 samples came from the United States, Italy and Spain.

V and J are TRBV2 and TRBJ2-7; D perhaps matches TRBD2 (5 bases). Sequencing was carried out using PBMCs or T cells enriched from blood (not recorded which). The TCR was taken from a young man who had recovered from COVID-19. The CDR3 nucleotides read TGTGCCAGCAGTGACCGAAGCACCGGGAACTACGAGCAGTACTTC. Translation: CASSDRSTGNYEQYF.